The 19 T cell receptor beta chains given below trace back to one sample, sequenced in a study of cytomegalovirus exposure and HLA in healthy donors. Researchers ran the PCR with 60 Vbeta and 13 Jbeta primers. The data were produced by immunoSEQ multiplex PCR, yet TCRdb's version contains in-frame clones alone and is incomplete. The top ten clones hold around 4.3% of a sample with around 150,000 clones, 70% to 85% of them seen once. The sample consisted of PBMCs. The receptors derive from a middle-aged man in good health and CMV-seropositive.

This clone occurred once. The rearrangement uses TRBV9 and TRBJ1-2, with D tentatively TRBD1 (5 bases). CDR3 length: 14 amino acids. V lost 6 bases and J lost 1, with 13 bases in between. Per germline, CDR1 SGDLS and CDR2 YYNGEE. The CDR3 reads CASTSPTDNYGYTF. As DNA, the CDR3 is TGTGCCAGCACCTCACCGACAGATAACTATGGCTACACCTTC.

The genes are TRBV19 and TRBJ1-4, with D possibly matching TRBD1 (5 bases). V was cut by 4 bases and J by 0 bases, with 12 bases left in between. CDR1 and CDR2 from the germline V gene are LNHDA and SQIVND (reference sequence). The CDR3 covers 16 residues. CDR3 residues: CASSTRQQATNEKLFF. CDR3 DNA sequence: TGTGCCAGTAGTACCAGACAGCAAGCAACTAATGAAAAACTGTTTTTT.

The chain uses TRBV2 and TRBJ2-3; D call uncertain. The CDR3 consists of 13 residues. Germline values: CDR1 SNHLY, CDR2 FYNNEI. V was trimmed by 3 bases and J by 1 base, leaving 5 bases between them. The CDR3 sequence is CASSERGTDTQYF. Written as DNA, the CDR3 is TGTGCCAGCAGTGAGAGAGGCACAGATACGCAGTATTTT.

This chain uses TRBV2 with TRBJ2-7, with D possibly TRBD1 on 5 matching bases. V gave up 6 bases and J gave up 2 bases, with 14 bases separating them. The germline V gene encodes CDR1 SNHLY and CDR2 FYNNEI. The CDR3 has 14 residues. CDR3 in DNA: TGTGCCAGCAGCTTCGGCAGGGTGGCCTACGAGCAGTACTTC. Translating gives CASSFGRVAYEQYF.

This chain connects TRBV11-3 to TRBJ2-3; weak D call: TRBD2 (6 bases). Trimming cost V 1 base and J 0 bases, with 14 bases left between them. The CDR3 totals 17 residues. Germline CDR1 SGHNT, CDR2 YENEEA. The CDR3 DNA reads TGTGCCAGCAGCTTAGGCCGGCGCGGGGTGAGCACAGATACGCAGTATTTT. It translates to CASSLGRRGVSTDTQYF.

This sequence joins TRBV5-1 and TRBJ2-7; 9 bases line up with TRBD1. The V segment lost 5 bases and the J segment 2 bases; nucleotides outside the gene matches: 11. The germline CDR1 and CDR2 sequences are SGHRS and YFSETQ. The CDR3 runs 16 residues. The CDR3 region is CASRDPPGQGAYEQYF. The DNA of the CDR3 is TGCGCCAGCAGGGACCCCCCGGGACAGGGCGCCTACGAGCAGTACTTC.

The chain carries TRBV6-1 and TRBJ1-1; no firm D call. V lost 3 bases and J 8 bases, leaving 13 bases between the germline ends. Germline CDR1 reads MNHNS; CDR2 reads SASEGT. The CDR3 spans 13 residues. DNA for the CDR3: TGTGCCAGCAGTGAGGAGGAGGAGCGGGAAGCTTTCTTT. This translates into CASSEEEEREAFF.

The chain uses TRBV19 and TRBJ1-3; D not certain. Germline-derived CDR1 and CDR2 are LNHDA and SQIVND (reference sequence). The length of the CDR3 is 14 residues. Trimming removed 1 base at V and 4 bases at J, with 8 bases between. Here the CDR3 DNA reads TGTGCCAGTAGTATAGGAGGGCCCGGAAACACCATATATTTT. This codes for CASSIGGPGNTIYF. The variable domain in full, completed from reference TRBV19 and TRBJ1-3, reads DGGITQSPKYLFRKEGQNVTLSCEQNLNHDAMYWYRQDPGQGLRLIYYSQIVNDFQKGDIAEGYSVSREKKESFPLTVTSAQKNPTAFYLCASSIGGPGNTIYFGEGSWLTVV.

The CDR3, as DNA: TGTGCCAGCACCACCGGGACTACTTACAATGAGCAGTTCTTC. Protein: CASTTGTTYNEQFF. V and J are TRBV5-4 and TRBJ2-1, with 7 nucleotides matching TRBD2. The CDR3 is 14 amino acids. In germline, CDR1 is SGHNT, CDR2 YYREEE (reference sequence). V shed 6 bases, J shed 4 bases, and the junction held 7 bases outside the gene matches.

The rearrangement uses TRBV5-1 and TRBJ2-2; D unresolved. Trimming pared 4 bases from V and 6 bases from J, leaving 16 bases between. This CDR3 spans 15 amino acids. Germline V gives CDR1 SGHRS, CDR2 YFSETQ. The CDR3 sequence: CASSTSIPGSGELFF. In nucleotides, the CDR3 is TGCGCCAGCAGCACCTCTATTCCGGGTTCCGGGGAGCTGTTTTTT.

This clone was seen once. The rearrangement joins TRBV5-1 to TRBJ2-5; D is perhaps TRBD1 (6 bases). The CDR3 has 14 residues. The V end was cut by 3 bases, the J end by 1 base, with 10 bases between. Germline V gene data show CDR1 as SGHRS and CDR2 as YFSETQ. The chain's CDR3 is CASSSGQPQETQYF. The CDR3 DNA reads TGCGCCAGCAGCTCCGGACAGCCCCAAGAGACCCAGTACTTC.

The CDR3 protein is CASSWRRGELTDTQYF. CDR3 in DNA: TGTGCCAGCAGCTGGAGGCGCGGAGAACTCACAGATACGCAGTATTTT. This chain links TRBV5-6 with TRBJ2-3; perhaps TRBD2 as D (5 bases). Trimming left V 3 bases short and J 2 bases short, with 16 bases between. The germline V gene encodes CDR1 SGHDT and CDR2 YYEEEE. CDR3 size: 16 residues. The full variable domain, rest sourced from reference TRBV5-6 and TRBJ2-3, is DAGVTQSPTHLIKTRGQQVTLRCSPKSGHDTVSWYQQALGQGPQFIFQYYEEEERQRGNFPDRFSGHQFPNYSSELNVNALLLGDSALYLCASSWRRGELTDTQYFGPGTRLTVL.

The rearrangement joins TRBV4-3 to TRBJ2-2; no reliable D call. The CDR3 extends over 12 amino acids. The V and J ends lost 6 bases and 8 bases respectively, with 10 bases between them. Germline values: CDR1 LGHNA, CDR2 YSLEER. CDR3 sequence (DNA): TGCGCCAGCAGATTTGGCAGGGGGGAGCTGTTTTTT. Translating gives CASRFGRGELFF.

This sequence joins TRBV5-6 and TRBJ2-3; 11 bases match TRBD2. Germline V CDR1 and CDR2: SGHDT, YYEEEE. There are 16 residues in the CDR3. J was trimmed by 5 bases and V by 0 bases; bases with no gene match: 5. CDR3: CASSLVPSGGRDTQYF. CDR3 DNA sequence: TGTGCCAGCAGCTTGGTCCCTAGCGGGGGGCGAGATACGCAGTATTTT.

A single count supports this clone. V and J are TRBV7-2 and TRBJ1-2; D might be TRBD1 (6 bases). The CDR3 is 16 residues long. Germline assignment: CDR1 SGHTA and CDR2 FQGNSA. Trimming took off 4 bases at V and 8 bases at J, with 23 bases between the two ends. The DNA of the CDR3 is TGTGCCAGCAGCTCGCCCAACCGGACCCCAGGGGAGGGCTACACCTTC. Translated: CASSSPNRTPGEGYTF.

The chain combines TRBV19 with TRBJ2-5, with 10 bases matching TRBD1. The CDR3 consists of 14 residues. J was trimmed by 5 bases and V by 6 bases; bases with no gene match: 6. Per germline, CDR1 LNHDA and CDR2 SQIVND (reference sequence). CDR3 bases: TGTGCCAGTAGAAGGACAGGGGGTATGGAGACCCAGTACTTC. Its translation is CASRRTGGMETQYF.

The rearrangement links TRBV5-6 to TRBJ2-3; 7 nucleotides align to TRBD2. The germline V gene encodes CDR1 SGHDT and CDR2 YYEEEE. CDR3 size: 19 residues. V was pared by 0 bases and J by 0 bases, with 13 bases of the junction left unmatched. DNA of the CDR3: TGTGCCAGCAGCTTGGCCGGTTTTTGGCTAGCGGAGAGCACAGATACGCAGTATTTT. It specifies CASSLAGFWLAESTDTQYF. Looking up the rest from reference TRBV5-6 and TRBJ2-3 gives the full variable domain: DAGVTQSPTHLIKTRGQQVTLRCSPKSGHDTVSWYQQALGQGPQFIFQYYEEEERQRGNFPDRFSGHQFPNYSSELNVNALLLGDSALYLCASSLAGFWLAESTDTQYFGPGTRLTVL.

The J gene is TRBJ1-6, the V gene TRBV9; tentatively, D is TRBD1 (5 bases). This CDR3 is built from 16 residues. Germline V gene data show CDR1 as SGDLS and CDR2 as YYNGEE. The V and J ends lost 2 bases and 10 bases respectively, with 19 bases between them. The CDR3 protein is CASSVGGAMKGSPLHF. The CDR3 nucleotides are TGTGCCAGCAGCGTTGGCGGGGCAATGAAGGGATCACCCCTCCACTTT.

The CDR3 nucleotides are TGTGCCAGCAGTTCCTACGGGGGATACGAGCAGTACTTC. Its translation is CASSSYGGYEQYF. The chain couples TRBV27 to TRBJ2-7; D perhaps matches TRBD2 (6 bases). The CDR3 runs 13 residues. The V and J ends lost 4 bases and 4 bases respectively, with 11 bases between them. Looked up from germline, CDR1 is MNHEY and CDR2 is SMNVEV (reference sequence).